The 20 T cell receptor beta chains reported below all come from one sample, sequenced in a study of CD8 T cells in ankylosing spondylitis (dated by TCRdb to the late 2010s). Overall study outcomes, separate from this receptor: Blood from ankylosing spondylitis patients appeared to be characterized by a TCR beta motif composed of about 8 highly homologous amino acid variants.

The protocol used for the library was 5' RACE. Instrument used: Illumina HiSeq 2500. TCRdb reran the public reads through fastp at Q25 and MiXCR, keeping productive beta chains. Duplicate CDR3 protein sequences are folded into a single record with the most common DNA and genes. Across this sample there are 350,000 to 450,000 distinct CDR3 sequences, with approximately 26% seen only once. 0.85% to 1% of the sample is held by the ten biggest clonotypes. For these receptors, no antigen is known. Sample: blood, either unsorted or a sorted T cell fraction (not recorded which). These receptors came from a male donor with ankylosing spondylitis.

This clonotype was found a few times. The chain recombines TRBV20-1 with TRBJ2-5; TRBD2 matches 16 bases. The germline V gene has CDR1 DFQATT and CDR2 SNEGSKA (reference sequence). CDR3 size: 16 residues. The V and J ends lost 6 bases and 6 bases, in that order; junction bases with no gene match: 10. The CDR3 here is CSAPGTSGRAGKTQYF. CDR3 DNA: TGCAGTGCACCCGGGACTAGCGGGAGGGCCGGAAAGACCCAGTACTTC.

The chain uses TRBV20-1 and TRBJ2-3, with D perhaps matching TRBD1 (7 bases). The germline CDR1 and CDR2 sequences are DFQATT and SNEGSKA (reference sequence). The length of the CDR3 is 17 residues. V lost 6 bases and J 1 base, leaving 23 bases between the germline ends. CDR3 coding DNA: TGCAGTGCCTCGAGGCAGGGGGGAGGATTTGGCACAGATACGCAGTATTTT. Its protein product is CSASRQGGGFGTDTQYF.

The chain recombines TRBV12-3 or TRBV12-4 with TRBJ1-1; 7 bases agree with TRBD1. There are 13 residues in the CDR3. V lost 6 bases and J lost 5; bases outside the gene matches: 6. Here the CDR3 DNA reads TGTGCCAGCAGACGACAGGGTTGGACTGAAGCTTTCTTT. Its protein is CASRRQGWTEAFF.

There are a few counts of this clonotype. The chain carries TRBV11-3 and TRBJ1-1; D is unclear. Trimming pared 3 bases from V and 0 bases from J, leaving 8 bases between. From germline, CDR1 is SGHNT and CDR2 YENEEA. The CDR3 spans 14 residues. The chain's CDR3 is CASSFLRMNTEAFF. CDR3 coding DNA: TGTGCCAGCAGCTTTTTAAGGATGAACACTGAAGCTTTCTTT. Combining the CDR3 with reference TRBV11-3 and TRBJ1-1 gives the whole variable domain EAGVVQSPRYKIIEKKQPVAFWCNPISGHNTLYWYLQNLGQGPELLIRYENEEAVDDSQLPKDRFSAERLKGVDSTLKIQPAELGDSAVYLCASSFLRMNTEAFFGQGTRLTVV.

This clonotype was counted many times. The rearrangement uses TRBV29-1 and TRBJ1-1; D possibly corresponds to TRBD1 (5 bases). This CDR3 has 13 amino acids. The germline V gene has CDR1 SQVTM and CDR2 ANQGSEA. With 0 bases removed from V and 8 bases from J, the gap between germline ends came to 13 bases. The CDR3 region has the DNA TGCAGCGTTGAAGATTTGGGGGACTCCGAAGCTTTCTTT. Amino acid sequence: CSVEDLGDSEAFF.

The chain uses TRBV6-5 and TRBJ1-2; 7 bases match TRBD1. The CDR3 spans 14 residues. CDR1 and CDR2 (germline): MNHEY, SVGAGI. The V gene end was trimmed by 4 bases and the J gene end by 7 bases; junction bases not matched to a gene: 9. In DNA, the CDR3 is TGTGCCAGCAGTTTCGGACAGGAACTGCGTGGCTACACCTTC. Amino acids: CASSFGQELRGYTF.

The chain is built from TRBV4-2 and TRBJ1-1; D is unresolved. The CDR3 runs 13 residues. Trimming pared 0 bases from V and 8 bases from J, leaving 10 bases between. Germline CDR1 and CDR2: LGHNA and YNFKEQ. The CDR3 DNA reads TGTGCCAGCAGCCAAGATACTCACAGAGAAGCTTTCTTT. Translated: CASSQDTHREAFF.

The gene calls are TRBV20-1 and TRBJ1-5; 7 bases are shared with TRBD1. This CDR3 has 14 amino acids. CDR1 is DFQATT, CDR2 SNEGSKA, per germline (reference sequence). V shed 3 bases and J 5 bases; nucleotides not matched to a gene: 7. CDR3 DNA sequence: TGCAGTGCTAGGGCCGACAGGGACCATCAGCCCCAGCATTTT. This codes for CSARADRDHQPQHF.

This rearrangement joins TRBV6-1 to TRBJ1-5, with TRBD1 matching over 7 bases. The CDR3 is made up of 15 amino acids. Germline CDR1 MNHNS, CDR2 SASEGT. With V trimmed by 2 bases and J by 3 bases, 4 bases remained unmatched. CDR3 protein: CASSEWGQPNQPQHF. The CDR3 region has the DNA TGTGCCAGCAGTGAATGGGGACAGCCCAATCAGCCCCAGCATTTT.

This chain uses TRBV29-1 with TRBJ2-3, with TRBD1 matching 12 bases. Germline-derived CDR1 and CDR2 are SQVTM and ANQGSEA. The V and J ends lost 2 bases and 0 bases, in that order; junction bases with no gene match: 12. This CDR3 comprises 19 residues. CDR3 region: CSVEIFGTGGGGSTDTQYF. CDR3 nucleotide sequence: TGCAGCGTTGAAATTTTCGGGACAGGGGGCGGTGGAAGCACAGATACGCAGTATTTT.

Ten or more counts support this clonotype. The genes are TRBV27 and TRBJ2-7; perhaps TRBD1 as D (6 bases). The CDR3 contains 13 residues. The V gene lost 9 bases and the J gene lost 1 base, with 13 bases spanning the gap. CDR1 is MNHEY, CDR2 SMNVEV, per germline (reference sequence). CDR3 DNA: TGTGCCAGTAGGAAACAGGGATCCTACGAGCAGTACTTC. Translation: CASRKQGSYEQYF.

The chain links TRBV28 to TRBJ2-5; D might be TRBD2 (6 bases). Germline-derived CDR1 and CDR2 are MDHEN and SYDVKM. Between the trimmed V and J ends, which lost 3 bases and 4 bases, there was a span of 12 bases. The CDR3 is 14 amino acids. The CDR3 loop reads CASSFSHGGETQYF. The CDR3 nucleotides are TGTGCCAGCAGTTTCTCCCACGGGGGAGAGACCCAGTACTTC.

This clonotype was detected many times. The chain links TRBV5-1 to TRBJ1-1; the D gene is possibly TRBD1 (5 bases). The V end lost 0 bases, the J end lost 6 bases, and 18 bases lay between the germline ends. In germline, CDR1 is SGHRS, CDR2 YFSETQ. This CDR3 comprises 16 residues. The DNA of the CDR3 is TGCGCCAGCAGCTTGGTCCCAAACGGGGGAAGCGCTGAAGCTTTCTTT. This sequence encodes CASSLVPNGGSAEAFF.

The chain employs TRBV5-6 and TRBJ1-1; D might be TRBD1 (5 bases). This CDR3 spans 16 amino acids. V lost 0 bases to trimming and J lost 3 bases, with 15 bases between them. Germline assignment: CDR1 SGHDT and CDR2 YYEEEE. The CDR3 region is CASSLDRAAGDTEAFF. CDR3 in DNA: TGTGCCAGCAGCTTGGACCGAGCGGCGGGGGACACTGAAGCTTTCTTT.

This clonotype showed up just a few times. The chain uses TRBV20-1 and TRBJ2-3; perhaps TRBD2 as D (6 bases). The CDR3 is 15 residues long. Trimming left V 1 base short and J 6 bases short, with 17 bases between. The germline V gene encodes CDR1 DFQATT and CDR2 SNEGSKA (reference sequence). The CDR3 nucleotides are TGCAGTGCTAGAGTAGCGGCGGTCCTCGTGGATACGCAGTATTTT. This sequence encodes CSARVAAVLVDTQYF.

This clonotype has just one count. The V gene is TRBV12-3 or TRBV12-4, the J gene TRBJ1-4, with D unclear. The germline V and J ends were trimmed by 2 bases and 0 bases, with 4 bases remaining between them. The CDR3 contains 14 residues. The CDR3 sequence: CASSLFATNEKLFF. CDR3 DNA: TGTGCCAGCAGTTTATTTGCAACTAATGAAAAACTGTTTTTT.

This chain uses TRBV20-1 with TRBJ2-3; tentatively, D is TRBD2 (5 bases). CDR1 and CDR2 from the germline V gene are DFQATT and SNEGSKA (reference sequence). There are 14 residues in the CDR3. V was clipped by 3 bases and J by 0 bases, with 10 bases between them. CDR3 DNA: TGCAGTGCTAGTCCCCCGGGAAGCACAGATACGCAGTATTTT. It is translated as CSASPPGSTDTQYF.

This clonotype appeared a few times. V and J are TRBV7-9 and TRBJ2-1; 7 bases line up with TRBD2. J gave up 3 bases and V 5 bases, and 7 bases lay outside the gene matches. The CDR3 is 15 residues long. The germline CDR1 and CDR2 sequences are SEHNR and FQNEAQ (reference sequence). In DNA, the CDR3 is TGTGCCAGCAGCATAAGCGGGGATGTCTACAATGAGCAGTTCTTC. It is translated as CASSISGDVYNEQFF.

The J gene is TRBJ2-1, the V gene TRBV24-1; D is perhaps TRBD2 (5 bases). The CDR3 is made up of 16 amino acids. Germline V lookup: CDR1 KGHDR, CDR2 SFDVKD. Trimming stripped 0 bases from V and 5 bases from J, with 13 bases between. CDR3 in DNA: TGTGCCACCAGTGATTTGACCCGGGGAGCGGACAATGAGCAGTTCTTC. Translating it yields CATSDLTRGADNEQFF.

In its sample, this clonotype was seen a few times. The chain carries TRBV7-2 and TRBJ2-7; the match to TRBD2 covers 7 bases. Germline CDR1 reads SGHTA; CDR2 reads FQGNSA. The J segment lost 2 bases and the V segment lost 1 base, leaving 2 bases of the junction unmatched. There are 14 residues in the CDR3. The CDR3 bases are TGTGCCAGCAGCTTAGAGGGAGGGACCTACGAGCAGTACGTC. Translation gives CASSLEGGTYEQYV.